These 7 T cell receptor beta chains were all obtained from the same sample, sequenced in a study of T cell changes during pregnancy in multiple sclerosis. Libraries were prepared by immunoSEQ multiplex PCR; TCRdb keeps only in-frame clonotypes and omits some of them. This sample yields around 35,000 clones, of which 85% to 90% are seen a single time; about 4.3% belongs to the top ten. The sequencing here drew on CD8+ T cells from peripheral blood mononuclear cells, taken after pregnancy. These receptors were collected from a female donor with multiple sclerosis, enrolled in a pregnancy study.

The chain uses TRBV9 and TRBJ1-1, with D possibly matching TRBD1 (6 bases). V was clipped by 4 bases and J by 3 bases, with 16 bases between them. Germline assignment: CDR1 SGDLS and CDR2 YYNGEE. The CDR3 is made up of 15 amino acids. CDR3 sequence: CASSLLETGDTEAFF. CDR3 bases: TGTGCCAGCAGCCTCCTAGAGACAGGCGACACTGAAGCTTTCTTT.

The rearrangement links TRBV4-3 to TRBJ1-2, with TRBD1 as a possible D gene (5 bases). V was cut by 1 base and J by 6 bases, with 12 bases left in between. Germline V gene sequence: CDR1 LGHNA, CDR2 YSLEER. The length of the CDR3 is 14 residues. The CDR3, as DNA: TGCGCCAGCAGCCAAGGGGGGGTATCAGATGGCTACACCTTC. Its translation: CASSQGGVSDGYTF.

This clone has more than one count but fewer than ten. The CDR3 DNA follows: TGTGCCAGCAGAATGGGGGCAGGGGGGTATGGCTACACCTTC. Amino acid sequence: CASRMGAGGYGYTF. V is TRBV27 and J is TRBJ1-2, with 7 bases matching TRBD1. The CDR3 runs 14 residues. Trimming took 6 bases from V and 5 from J; bases not matched to a gene: 9. Germline values: CDR1 MNHEY, CDR2 SMNVEV (reference sequence).

The chain carries TRBV30 and TRBJ1-2; D is unresolved. Trimming pared 8 bases from V and 4 bases from J, leaving 11 bases between. The CDR3 is 11 residues long. Looked up from germline, CDR1 is GTSNPN and CDR2 is SVGIG (reference sequence). CDR3 nucleotides: TGTGCCGGGTGGGGAGTCTATGGCTACACCTTC. Translated: CAGWGVYGYTF.

This clone was detected once. The chain uses TRBV4-3 and TRBJ1-2; D is ambiguous. The V and J ends lost 0 bases and 4 bases respectively, with 12 bases between them. Germline lookup yields CDR1 LGHNA and CDR2 YSLEER. The CDR3 extends over 15 amino acids. The CDR3 here is CASSQEWRGPYGYTF. The CDR3 nucleotides are TGCGCCAGCAGCCAAGAATGGCGAGGGCCCTATGGCTACACCTTC.

This chain links TRBV18 with TRBJ2-3, with 8 bases aligning to TRBD2. This CDR3 is 14 amino acids long. Germline-derived CDR1 and CDR2 are KGHSH and LQKENI. V trimming: 6 bases; J trimming: 0 bases; junction bases outside the gene matches: 2. The CDR3 sequence is CASSLAGSTDTQYF. The DNA for the CDR3 is TGTGCCAGCTCCCTAGCGGGTAGCACAGATACGCAGTATTTT.

CDR3 in DNA: TGTGCCAGCACCGCACGTTGGCAGGGCTACGAGCAGTACTTC. Its protein product is CASTARWQGYEQYF. This rearrangement joins TRBV2 to TRBJ2-5, with a tentative D call TRBD1 (5 bases). The J call may be faulty, since TRBJ2-7 better matches the DNA end. The CDR3 runs 14 residues. Germline assignment: CDR1 SNHLY and CDR2 FYNNEI.